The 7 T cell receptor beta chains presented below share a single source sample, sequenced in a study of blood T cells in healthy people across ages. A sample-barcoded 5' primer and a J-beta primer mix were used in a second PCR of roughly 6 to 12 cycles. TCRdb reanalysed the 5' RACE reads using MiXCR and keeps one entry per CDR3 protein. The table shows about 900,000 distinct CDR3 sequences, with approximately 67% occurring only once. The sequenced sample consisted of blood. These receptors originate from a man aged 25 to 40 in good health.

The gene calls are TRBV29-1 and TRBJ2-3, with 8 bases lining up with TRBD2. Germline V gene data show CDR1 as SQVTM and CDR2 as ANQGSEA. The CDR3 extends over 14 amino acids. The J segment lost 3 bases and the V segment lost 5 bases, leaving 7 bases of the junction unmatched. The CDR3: CSVTGTSRTDTQYF. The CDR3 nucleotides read TGCAGCGTTACCGGGACTAGTAGGACAGATACGCAGTATTTT.

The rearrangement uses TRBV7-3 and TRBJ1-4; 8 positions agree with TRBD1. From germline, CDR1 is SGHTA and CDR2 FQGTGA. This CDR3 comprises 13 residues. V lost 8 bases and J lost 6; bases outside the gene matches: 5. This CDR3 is CASSQGADEKLFF. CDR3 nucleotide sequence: TGTGCCAGCTCCCAGGGGGCTGATGAAAAACTGTTTTTT.

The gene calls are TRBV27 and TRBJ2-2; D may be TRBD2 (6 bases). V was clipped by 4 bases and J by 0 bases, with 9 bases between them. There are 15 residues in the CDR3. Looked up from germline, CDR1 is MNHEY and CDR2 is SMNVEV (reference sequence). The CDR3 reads CASSYGTSNTGELFF. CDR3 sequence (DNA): TGTGCCAGCAGTTACGGGACTTCGAACACCGGGGAGCTGTTTTTT.

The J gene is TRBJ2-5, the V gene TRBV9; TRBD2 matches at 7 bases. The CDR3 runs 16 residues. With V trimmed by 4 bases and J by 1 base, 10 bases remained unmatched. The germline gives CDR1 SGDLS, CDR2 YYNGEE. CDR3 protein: CASSPLGREIQETQYF. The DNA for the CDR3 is TGTGCCAGCAGCCCCCTTGGGCGGGAGATCCAAGAGACCCAGTACTTC.

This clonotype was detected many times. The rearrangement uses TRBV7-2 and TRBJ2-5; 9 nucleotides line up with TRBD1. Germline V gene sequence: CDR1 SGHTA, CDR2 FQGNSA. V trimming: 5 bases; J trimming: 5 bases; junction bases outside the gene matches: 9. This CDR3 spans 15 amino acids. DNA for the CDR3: TGTGCCAGCAGCACAAGACAGGGGGGTACGGAGACCCAGTACTTC. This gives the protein CASSTRQGGTETQYF.

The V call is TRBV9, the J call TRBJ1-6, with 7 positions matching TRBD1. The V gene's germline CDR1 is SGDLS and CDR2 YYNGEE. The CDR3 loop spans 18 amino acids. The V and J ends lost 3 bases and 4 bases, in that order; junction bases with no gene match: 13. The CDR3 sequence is CASSEGSMTGKYNSPLHF. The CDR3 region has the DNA TGTGCCAGCAGCGAGGGGTCTATGACAGGGAAGTATAATTCACCCCTCCACTTT.

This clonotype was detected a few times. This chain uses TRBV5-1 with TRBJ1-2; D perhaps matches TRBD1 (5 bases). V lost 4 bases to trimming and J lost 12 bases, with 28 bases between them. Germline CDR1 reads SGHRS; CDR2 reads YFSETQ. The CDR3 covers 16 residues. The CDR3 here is CASSLDPGRQLTIDTF. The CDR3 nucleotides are TGCGCCAGCAGCCTAGACCCGGGACGTCAGCTAACTATAGACACCTTC.